The 20 T cell receptor beta chains given below trace back to one sample, sequenced in a study of T-cell reconstitution after alpha-beta-depleted transplantation in children. It was with unique molecular identifiers that the TCRbeta library was prepared. TCRdb reprocessed the PCR reads via MiXCR and lists one record per CDR3 protein. This sample has 90,000 to 130,000 distinct CDR3 sequences; 10% occur once, and the top ten carry nearly 35%. The specimen was PBMCs, collected before TCRalphabeta/CD19-depleted stem cell transplant. The receptors here all came from a boy between 2 and 10 years old with acute lymphoblastic leukemia, due to receive a stem cell transplant.

In its sample, this clonotype was seen many times. The chain combines TRBV10-3 with TRBJ2-3; D is unclear. Germline CDR1 is ENHRY and CDR2 is SYGVKD. The V and J ends lost 0 bases and 0 bases respectively, with 19 bases between them. The CDR3 consists of 19 residues. The CDR3 DNA is TGTGCCATCAGTGAGTCGAAACCGCGTTCACTGGCTAGCACAGATACGCAGTATTTT. The encoded protein is CAISESKPRSLASTDTQYF.

This rearrangement joins TRBV30 to TRBJ2-1, with 9 bases aligning to TRBD2. V dropped 6 bases and J dropped 6; count of bases not matched to a gene: 12. The germline V gene encodes CDR1 GTSNPN and CDR2 SVGIG (reference sequence). The CDR3 length is 15 residues. CDR3 DNA sequence: TGTGCCTGCCCCCGGGGAGCGGGAGGTTTCAATGAGCAGTTCTTC. It yields the protein CACPRGAGGFNEQFF.

This clonotype showed up just a few times. CDR3 DNA: TGCAGTGCAGACAGGGACTTCACAGAGCAGTTCTTC. It yields the protein CSADRDFTEQFF. V gene TRBV20-1 combines with J gene TRBJ2-1, with D possibly matching TRBD1 (7 bases). V dropped 6 bases and J dropped 10 bases, with 16 bases sitting between them. Germline V CDR1 and CDR2: DFQATT, SNEGSKA (reference sequence). This CDR3 is 12 amino acids long.

The genes are TRBV5-1 and TRBJ2-7, with D perhaps matching TRBD1 (6 bases). Deletions cut 4 bases from V and 2 bases from J, with 13 bases between. This CDR3 has 14 amino acids. The germline CDR1 and CDR2 sequences are SGHRS and YFSETQ. CDR3 protein: CASSADSSTYEQYF. CDR3 bases: TGCGCCAGCAGCGCGGACAGTTCAACCTACGAGCAGTACTTC.

The chain links TRBV28 to TRBJ1-1; tentative D call: TRBD1 (6 bases). Trimming took 3 bases from V and 3 from J, leaving 14 bases between them. This CDR3 contains 15 residues. Germline V gives CDR1 MDHEN, CDR2 SYDVKM. The CDR3 bases are TGTGCCAGCAGTTTTTTCTGGGGGCCGGACACTGAAGCTTTCTTT. Protein product: CASSFFWGPDTEAFF.

V gene TRBV24-1 combines with J gene TRBJ2-1, with 9 nucleotides matching TRBD2. Germline CDR1 KGHDR, CDR2 SFDVKD. The CDR3 has 15 residues. Losses at the gene ends were 5 bases for V and 5 bases for J; bases not matched to a gene: 6. In DNA form, the CDR3 reads TGTGCCACCAGTGTACAACTAGCGGGTCACAATGAGCAGTTCTTC. It translates to CATSVQLAGHNEQFF.

This clonotype has a count of ten or more. J is TRBJ1-2 and V is TRBV6-5; a weak D match, TRBD1 (5 bases). V lost 6 bases and J lost 6, with 29 bases in between. Germline values: CDR1 MNHEY, CDR2 SVGAGI. This CDR3 region has 18 residues. CDR3 region: CASSRRLQRTGTKDGYTF. DNA of the CDR3: TGTGCCAGCAGCCGTAGACTCCAAAGAACAGGTACAAAGGATGGCTACACCTTC.

The CDR3 loop reads CASSPKKAGAGEQYF. CDR3 sequence (DNA): TGTGCCAGCTCACCAAAGAAAGCGGGAGCTGGGGAGCAGTACTTC. The chain carries TRBV18 and TRBJ2-7, with TRBD2 matching 8 bases. CDR3 length: 15 amino acids. V lost 2 bases to trimming and J lost 7 bases; unmatched junction nucleotides: 10. Germline V gives CDR1 KGHSH, CDR2 LQKENI.

CDR3 nucleotides: TGTGCCAGCAGTGAAGATCCGACACCGAACTATGGCTACACCTTC. Protein: CASSEDPTPNYGYTF. J is TRBJ1-2 and V is TRBV6-1; no definite D call. V lost 1 base and J lost 2, with 11 bases in between. This CDR3 has 15 residues. Germline V CDR1 and CDR2: MNHNS, SASEGT.

This clonotype has a count of ten or more. The rearrangement uses TRBV7-6 and TRBJ2-1, with D unclear. Germline V gene data show CDR1 as SGHVS and CDR2 as FNYEAQ. V dropped 0 bases and J dropped 3 bases, with 12 bases sitting between them. This CDR3 comprises 16 residues. Written as DNA, the CDR3 is TGTGCCAGCAGCTTAGCGCCGGACGCACTCTACAATGAGCAGTTCTTC. Its protein is CASSLAPDALYNEQFF.

This rearrangement joins TRBV20-1 to TRBJ1-2, with D hard to call. The V end was cut by 1 base, the J end by 0 bases, with 12 bases between. The CDR3 sequence is 15 residues long. Germline CDR1 and CDR2: DFQATT and SNEGSKA (reference sequence). The chain's CDR3 is CSARVGVGSNYGYTF. The CDR3 DNA reads TGCAGTGCTAGAGTTGGGGTGGGATCTAACTATGGCTACACCTTC.

The sample holds a few counts of this clonotype. This chain joins TRBV5-1 and TRBJ2-1; 10 bases line up with TRBD2. Germline CDR1 and CDR2: SGHRS and YFSETQ. With V trimmed by 0 bases and J by 5 bases, 11 bases remained unmatched. This CDR3 comprises 18 residues. DNA of the CDR3: TGCGCCAGCAGCTTGGTTTCGGCTAGCGGGAGACCAAACAATGAGCAGTTCTTC. It yields the protein CASSLVSASGRPNNEQFF.

This clonotype was found many times. The J gene is TRBJ1-1, the V gene TRBV5-6; D is uncertain. Germline assignment: CDR1 SGHDT and CDR2 YYEEEE. V shed 7 bases and J shed 6 bases, with 19 bases lying between them. This CDR3 contains 14 residues. CDR3 sequence reads: CASLKPGNGAEAFF. In DNA form, the CDR3 reads TGTGCCAGCCTGAAGCCGGGGAATGGGGCTGAAGCTTTCTTT.

The chain has TRBV28 and TRBJ2-1; D may be TRBD1 or TRBD2 (5 bases each). Germline V gives CDR1 MDHEN, CDR2 SYDVKM. This CDR3 region has 15 residues. Trimming took off 10 bases at V and 2 bases at J, with 18 bases between the two ends. CDR3 loop: CAIGDGTPPYNEQFF. CDR3 sequence (DNA): TGTGCCATCGGGGACGGGACCCCCCCCTACAATGAGCAGTTCTTC.

This clonotype occurred many times. The rearrangement joins TRBV10-3 to TRBJ2-7, with TRBD2 matching over 10 bases. V shed 3 bases and J 0 bases; nucleotides not matched to a gene: 2. This CDR3 region has 15 residues. CDR1 and CDR2 (germline): ENHRY, SYGVKD. Written as DNA, the CDR3 is TGTGCCATCAGTGATGGGACTAGCGCCTCCTACGAGCAGTACTTC. Translated: CAISDGTSASYEQYF.

This clonotype was detected only a few times. The chain couples TRBV6-1 to TRBJ2-7; the D gene is possibly TRBD1 (5 bases). V gave up 6 bases and J gave up 4 bases, with 22 bases separating them. The CDR3 is made up of 16 amino acids. Germline V gene sequence: CDR1 MNHNS, CDR2 SASEGT. As DNA, the CDR3 is TGTGCCAGCAGAGAGGTGGGCCAGGGTGGATGGTACGAGCAGTACTTC. Translation gives CASREVGQGGWYEQYF.

This clonotype was detected many times. J is TRBJ2-3 and V is TRBV7-2; no clear D gene. Germline V CDR1 and CDR2: SGHTA, FQGNSA. The CDR3 is made up of 15 amino acids. V was cut by 1 base and J by 2 bases, with 10 bases left in between. CDR3 coding DNA: TGTGCCAGCAGCTTAGTGGCCTACCCCACAGATACGCAGTATTTT. Translating it yields CASSLVAYPTDTQYF.

V usage is TRBV20-1 and J usage is TRBJ2-3; D is uncertain. CDR1 DFQATT and CDR2 SNEGSKA come from the germline V gene (reference sequence). Trimming took 0 bases from V and 4 from J, leaving 17 bases between them. CDR3 length: 16 amino acids. The DNA of the CDR3 is TGCAGTGCTAGAGATCCTCTTATAGACGTCTCAGATACGCAGTATTTT. It specifies CSARDPLIDVSDTQYF.

This clonotype has only a few counts. The chain employs TRBV11-2 and TRBJ2-1; D remains ambiguous. V was cut by 5 bases and J by 9 bases, with 20 bases left in between. Germline V CDR1 and CDR2: SGHAT, FQNNGV. This CDR3 spans 15 amino acids. In nucleotides, the CDR3 is TGTGCCAGCAGCCCCCGTTTCCTCGGCCTAGGTGAGCAGTTCTTC. As protein: CASSPRFLGLGEQFF.

The genes are TRBV29-1 and TRBJ2-2; 9 bases fit TRBD1. Unmatched junction bases numbered 3, after V lost 0 bases and J lost 1 base. CDR1 SQVTM and CDR2 ANQGSEA come from the germline V gene. CDR3 size: 16 residues. This CDR3 is CSVEEGTGWNTGELFF. The CDR3 DNA is TGCAGCGTTGAAGAAGGGACAGGGTGGAACACCGGGGAGCTGTTTTTT.